The 15 T cell receptor beta chains listed next were all sequenced from one sample in a study of tumor-infiltrating lymphocytes in oesophageal squamous cell carcinoma. One entry per CDR3 protein results from TCRdb running MiXCR on the PCR reads. The sample yields roughly 21,000 distinct CDR3 sequences, roughly two fifths seen once. The material sequenced was esophageal tumor tissue. The receptor source for this set is a male donor with esophageal squamous cell carcinoma.

This clonotype was seen more than once but under ten times. Just one base apart from a much larger clone, this may be a read error. The chain carries TRBV5-1 and TRBJ2-5, with 13 bases lining up with TRBD2. The tail of the sequence fits TRBJ2-1 better, so the J call may be wrong. The CDR3 contains 17 residues. The germline CDR1 and CDR2 sequences are SGHRS and YFSETQ. In nucleotides, the CDR3 is TGCGCCAGCAGTTCGGGACTAGCGGGGAGGTTGGGAGAGACCCAGTTCTTC. Protein product: CASSSGLAGRLGETQFF.

Ten or more counts support this clonotype. The rearrangement uses TRBV2 and TRBJ1-1; tentatively, D is TRBD1 (6 bases). The CDR3 is made up of 14 amino acids. Germline values: CDR1 SNHLY, CDR2 FYNNEI. Trimming stripped 4 bases from V and 0 bases from J, with 9 bases between. The CDR3 DNA sequence: TGTGCCAGCAGTGGAGGGGGTCTGAACACTGAAGCTTTCTTT. Translating gives CASSGGGLNTEAFF. The full variable domain, rest sourced from reference TRBV2 and TRBJ1-1, is EPEVTQTPSHQVTQMGQEVILRCVPISNHLYFYWYRQILGQKVEFLVSFYNNEISEKSEIFDDQFSVERPDGSNFTLKIRSTKLEDSAMYFCASSGGGLNTEAFFGQGTRLTVV.

The chain carries TRBV7-2 and TRBJ2-3; TRBD2 aligns across 7 bases. V was clipped by 0 bases and J by 0 bases; unmatched bases: 0. CDR3 length equals 15 residues. CDR1 is SGHTA, CDR2 FQGNSA, per germline. CDR3 in amino acids: CASSLAAGSTDTQYF. Written as DNA, the CDR3 is TGTGCCAGCAGCTTAGCAGCGGGGAGCACAGATACGCAGTATTTT.

At least ten counts were recorded for this clonotype. The chain joins TRBV14 to TRBJ1-2; D gene unclear. CDR3 length: 14 amino acids. The V end was cut by 4 bases, the J end by 0 bases, with 9 bases between. From germline, CDR1 is SGHDN and CDR2 FVKESK. CDR3 region: CASSLLRANYGYTF. For the CDR3, the DNA is TGTGCCAGCAGCCTACTAAGGGCTAACTATGGCTACACCTTC.

This clonotype ranks as medium-sized. V is TRBV11-3 and J is TRBJ2-2, with 12 bases identical to TRBD1. The germline V gene encodes CDR1 SGHNT and CDR2 YENEEA. The CDR3 is 17 residues long. Trimming cost V 5 bases and J 2 bases; bases outside gene matches: 6. DNA for the CDR3: TGTGCCAGCAGCAGCCGGGACAGGGGGCCAAACACCGGGGAGCTGTTTTTT. This gives the protein CASSSRDRGPNTGELFF.

The chain recombines TRBV6-1 with TRBJ2-6; tentatively, D is TRBD2 (5 bases). The end of the DNA aligns better with TRBJ2-7, so the J call may be wrong. The CDR3 is 14 amino acids. CDR1 and CDR2 (germline): MNHNS, SASEGT. The CDR3 is CASTEELGTYEQYF. In nucleotides, the CDR3 is TGTGCCAGCACGGAGGAACTAGGGACCTACGAGCAGTACTTC.

Comments on this clonotype: An end of the junction does not agree with germline; a read error may underlie this. The chain uses TRBV12-3 or TRBV12-4 and TRBJ2-1; 14 bases agree with TRBD2. This CDR3 contains 12 residues. CDR3 region: CASSSGLAGGVF. The DNA for the CDR3 is TGTGCCAGCAGTTCCGGACTAGCGGGAGGAGTCTTC.

The V call is TRBV7-2, the J call TRBJ2-3, with 11 bases matching TRBD2. The CDR3 consists of 16 residues. The V gene's germline CDR1 is SGHTA and CDR2 FQGNSA. Losses at the gene ends were 5 bases for V and 1 base for J; bases not matched to a gene: 5. CDR3 in amino acids: CASSLNSGRGTDTQYF. The CDR3 bases are TGTGCCAGCAGCCTAAATAGCGGGAGGGGCACAGATACGCAGTATTTT.

The chain uses TRBV28 and TRBJ2-4; D is uncertain. The J call may be wrong; the DNA end is better matched by TRBJ2-1. Germline CDR1 and CDR2: MDHEN and SYDVKM. This CDR3 has 10 residues. Here the CDR3 reads CASRDNEQFF. As DNA, the CDR3 is TGTGCCAGCAGGGATAATGAGCAGTTCTTC.

Comments on this clonotype: The CDR3 end shows no conserved phenylalanine or tryptophan, and so a read error is likely. It is unclear where the CDR3 begins or ends on the DNA, so no DNA is shown, and the CDR3 is as TCRdb lists it. The chain has TRBV5-5 and TRBJ2-7; the listed D gene, TRBD2, was not tested against the DNA. The germline gives CDR1 SGHKS, CDR2 YYEKEE (reference sequence). The CDR3 is 17 residues long, counting both termini. CDR3 amino acids: CASSLGWAADYGYTFGS.

The gene calls are TRBV18 and TRBJ2-5; D is perhaps TRBD2 (6 bases). The J call could be wrong; TRBJ2-7 is a better fit for the DNA end. Germline V gene data show CDR1 as KGHSH and CDR2 as LQKENI. The CDR3 has 14 residues. This CDR3 reads CASSPELLAGEQYF. CDR3 bases: TGTGCCAGCTCACCCGAACTACTAGCTGGCGAGCAGTACTTC.

The chain joins TRBV27 to TRBJ2-4; D possibly uses TRBD1 or TRBD2 (5 bases each). The end of the DNA is better explained by TRBJ2-7, so the J call may be wrong. Germline CDR1 is MNHEY and CDR2 is SMNVEV (reference sequence). The CDR3 is made up of 12 amino acids. CDR3 amino acids: CASQGDKNEQYF. In nucleotides, the CDR3 is TGTGCCAGCCAGGGAGATAAGAACGAGCAGTACTTC.

In this sample, this clonotype turned up many times. The chain couples TRBV28 to TRBJ2-7, with D possibly TRBD2 on 5 matching bases. This CDR3 has 15 residues. Germline assignment: CDR1 MDHEN and CDR2 SYDVKM. V lost 8 bases to trimming and J lost 7 bases, with 24 bases between them. The CDR3, as DNA: TGTGCCAGCCAGTTAAGGGCGTCAGCTACTAGGGAGCAGTACTTC. Protein sequence: CASQLRASATREQYF.

This clonotype came up many times. The V gene is TRBV14, the J gene TRBJ2-7, with 7 bases identical to TRBD1. CDR1 is SGHDN, CDR2 FVKESK, per germline. This CDR3 has 16 residues. V dropped 0 bases and J dropped 4; count of bases not matched to a gene: 9. As DNA, the CDR3 is TGTGCCAGCAGCCAAGATCGGGCAGGGGGACAGTACGAGCAGTACTTC. Its translation: CASSQDRAGGQYEQYF. Filled out from reference TRBV14 and TRBJ2-7, the complete variable domain reads EAGVTQFPSHSVIEKGQTVTLRCDPISGHDNLYWYRRVMGKEIKFLLHFVKESKQDESGMPNNRFLAERTGGTYSTLKVQPAELEDSGVYFCASSQDRAGGQYEQYFGPGTRLTVT.

The chain carries TRBV19 and TRBJ2-1; 9 positions agree with TRBD1. Germline assignment: CDR1 LNHDA and CDR2 SQIVND (reference sequence). J was trimmed by 7 bases and V by 8 bases; bases with no gene match: 12. This CDR3 is built from 15 residues. The CDR3 DNA sequence: TGTGCCAGTCATACCGGGACAGGGTCAATAAATGAGCAGTTCTTC. It encodes CASHTGTGSINEQFF.